These 17 T cell receptor beta chains came from one sample sequenced in a study of shared T cell receptors in the human thymus. Sequencing was performed with immunoSEQ multiplex PCR; in TCRdb, only in-frame clones are kept and a portion is missing. The repertoire consists of about 610,000 clones, with around 87% occurring once and the leading ten covering 0.01%. In addition, the sample was reused for a study of human thymus T cells.

The sample was thymocytes. Receptors were obtained from a boy under three years old with a congenital heart defect.

The J gene is TRBJ2-7, the V gene TRBV6-5, with 10 bases identical to TRBD2. This CDR3 contains 14 residues. Germline values: CDR1 MNHEY, CDR2 SVGAGI. The J segment lost 4 bases and the V segment lost 5 bases, leaving 5 bases of the junction unmatched. The CDR3 region is CASSPSGSLYEQYF. Written as DNA, the CDR3 is TGTGCCAGCAGTCCTAGCGGGAGTCTATACGAGCAGTACTTC.

The chain couples TRBV5-4 to TRBJ1-1; a possible D gene is TRBD1 (5 bases). Per germline, CDR1 SGHNT and CDR2 YYREEE (reference sequence). Trimming cost V 6 bases and J 1 base, with 22 bases left between them. This CDR3 comprises 17 residues. The CDR3 sequence: CASTPIAGTGGNTEAFF. Here the CDR3 DNA reads TGTGCCAGCACCCCTATAGCAGGGACTGGAGGGAACACTGAAGCTTTCTTT.

For the CDR3, the DNA is TGTGCCAGCAGCGCGGGTCTTAATGAGCAGTTCTTC. Amino acid sequence: CASSAGLNEQFF. The chain employs TRBV9 and TRBJ2-1; no clear D gene. Trimming shortened V by 3 bases and J by 7 bases, and 8 bases separated the two germline ends. CDR3 length: 12 residues. Germline CDR1 and CDR2: SGDLS and YYNGEE.

The gene calls are TRBV18 and TRBJ1-1, with D maybe TRBD1 (5 bases). The V gene's germline CDR1 is KGHSH and CDR2 LQKENI. V was clipped by 8 bases and J by 4 bases, with 17 bases between them. The CDR3 is 14 amino acids. For the CDR3, the DNA is TGTGCCAGCCACATGCGGGGGTACGGCACTGAAGCTTTCTTT. This gives the protein CASHMRGYGTEAFF. The full variable domain, in which reference TRBV18 and TRBJ1-1 provide the parts outside the CDR3, is NAGVMQNPRHLVRRRGQEARLRCSPMKGHSHVYWYRQLPEEGLKFMVYLQKENIIDESGMPKERFSAEFPKEGPSILRIQQVVRGDSAAYFCASHMRGYGTEAFFGQGTRLTVV.

This chain connects TRBV6-4 to TRBJ2-7; 15 bases are a match to TRBD2. CDR3 length: 20 amino acids. V dropped 4 bases and J dropped 2; count of bases not matched to a gene: 15. Germline V CDR1 and CDR2: MRHNA, SNTAGT. In nucleotides, the CDR3 is TGTGCCAGCAGTGGGGCCACCCAGGGGGGACTAGCGGGGGGTCCCTACGAGCAGTACTTC. Translated: CASSGATQGGLAGGPYEQYF.

V and J are TRBV27 and TRBJ2-7; 16 bases are shared with TRBD2. This CDR3 is 15 amino acids long. J was trimmed by 6 bases and V by 6 bases; bases with no gene match: 5. Per germline, CDR1 MNHEY and CDR2 SMNVEV (reference sequence). CDR3 DNA sequence: TGTGCCAGCAGGGGGACTAGCGGGAGGGCCGGCGAGCAGTACTTC. It is translated as CASRGTSGRAGEQYF.

The rearrangement joins TRBV6-7 to TRBJ1-2, with no clear D. TRBV6-7 is flagged as an ORF with uncertain function. Trimming took 2 bases from V and 6 from J, leaving 10 bases between them. The CDR3 has 13 amino acids. The CDR3 loop reads CASSYPLEDGYTF. DNA for the CDR3: TGTGCCAGCAGTTACCCGCTCGAGGATGGCTACACCTTC.

This chain connects TRBV2 to TRBJ1-5, with no clear D. CDR1 is SNHLY, CDR2 FYNNEI, per germline. V was shortened by 10 bases and J by 1 base, with 17 bases between the two germline ends. The CDR3 has 15 residues. The CDR3 sequence is CATQAGGLSNQPQHF. CDR3 coding DNA: TGTGCCACCCAGGCGGGAGGGCTGAGCAATCAGCCCCAGCATTTT.

CDR3 in amino acids: CASSGRQGAGGNTIYF. CDR3 nucleotides: TGTGCCAGCAGCGGAAGACAGGGGGCTGGGGGAAACACCATATATTTT. This chain connects TRBV5-8 to TRBJ1-3; TRBD1 matches at 10 bases. CDR1 is SGHTS and CDR2 is YDEGEE in the germline V gene. With V trimmed by 4 bases and J by 4 bases, 8 bases remained unmatched. The CDR3 is 16 amino acids.

This chain joins TRBV5-4 and TRBJ2-7, with 9 bases aligning to TRBD1. The CDR3 consists of 15 residues. Germline CDR1 reads SGHNT; CDR2 reads YYREEE (reference sequence). With V trimmed by 2 bases and J by 1 base, 4 bases remained unmatched. The DNA for the CDR3 is TGTGCCAGCAGCTTAGGACAGGGGTCATCCTACGAGCAGTACTTC. This translates into CASSLGQGSSYEQYF.

The rearrangement uses TRBV7-9 and TRBJ2-7; 8 positions match TRBD1. The CDR3 length is 15 residues. Germline V gene data show CDR1 as SEHNR and CDR2 as FQNEAQ (reference sequence). J lost 6 bases, V lost 10 bases, and 17 bases had no gene match. Here the CDR3 DNA reads TGTGCCACCATTGGGCCCGGGACAGGTGCCTCCGAGCAGTACTTC. It encodes CATIGPGTGASEQYF.

The chain employs TRBV5-1 and TRBJ2-3, with D possibly TRBD2 on 6 matching bases. Trimming left V 0 bases short and J 8 bases short, with 25 bases between. This CDR3 contains 18 residues. Germline-derived CDR1 and CDR2 are SGHRS and YFSETQ. The chain's CDR3 is CASSLELRGRPWHTTQYF. The CDR3 DNA reads TGCGCCAGCAGCTTGGAACTACGGGGGAGGCCTTGGCATACTACGCAGTATTTT.

On this clone: A read error may account for a junction end that differs from germline. This sample also contains other DNA sequences that code for the same CDR3. The chain joins TRBV25-1 to TRBJ2-1; 16 nucleotides line up with TRBD2. Germline V gene data show CDR1 as MGHDK and CDR2 as SYGVNS. The CDR3 is made up of 17 amino acids. CDR3 residues: CASSEGGLAGGPDEQFF. The CDR3, as DNA: TGCGCCAGCAGTGAAGGGGGACTAGCGGGAGGGCCAGATGAGCAGTTCTTC.

The J gene is TRBJ2-5, the V gene TRBV29-1; no firm D call. The V gene lost 7 bases and the J gene lost 2 bases, with 11 bases spanning the gap. The CDR3 totals 12 residues. From germline, CDR1 is SQVTM and CDR2 ANQGSEA. CDR3 region: CSAAWLQETQYF. The CDR3 DNA follows: TGCAGCGCCGCATGGCTTCAAGAGACCCAGTACTTC.

The chain carries TRBV5-1 and TRBJ2-3; maybe TRBD2 (5 bases). CDR1 and CDR2 (germline): SGHRS, YFSETQ. The CDR3 loop spans 13 amino acids. V lost 7 bases to trimming and J lost 6 bases, with 15 bases between them. The CDR3 sequence: CASREWGTDTQYF. In DNA, the CDR3 is TGCGCCAGCCGGGAATGGGGAACCGATACGCAGTATTTT.

V usage is TRBV11-3 and J usage is TRBJ2-3, with D possibly being TRBD1 (6 bases). The CDR3 sequence is 16 residues long. V shed 5 bases and J shed 1 base, with 16 bases lying between them. CDR1 and CDR2 from the germline V gene are SGHNT and YENEEA. The CDR3 DNA follows: TGTGCCAGCAGCGTCCGGGACAACAAGGGCACAGATACGCAGTATTTT. Its translation is CASSVRDNKGTDTQYF.

This rearrangement joins TRBV10-3 to TRBJ1-1; the D gene is possibly TRBD1 (5 bases). Per the germline V gene, CDR1 is ENHRY and CDR2 is SYGVKD. The CDR3 consists of 16 residues. Trimming took off 3 bases at V and 4 bases at J, with 18 bases between the two ends. CDR3 loop: CAISEGGEGRGTEAFF. The CDR3 bases are TGTGCCATCAGTGAAGGAGGGGAGGGTAGGGGCACTGAAGCTTTCTTT.